This T cell receptor beta chain was sequenced during a study of T cell responses to AZD1222 COVID-19 vaccine (dated by TCRdb to the early 2020s). About the study as a whole: A total of 230 to 250 trial participants underwent TCR sequencing, of whom around 210 had received two doses of AZD1222 and approximately 25 had received two doses of the MenACWY control vaccine. Trial participants were enrolled by age into 18-55, 56-69 and 70-plus year subgroups, with 148, 28 and 57 TCR-sequenced participants respectively. Overall results and qualifications from the work: In the small 56-69-year group, the increase in depth fell short of significance, most likely because of low power. Epitopes outside the regions mutated in the B.1.351 and B.1.1.7 variants were reportedly recognized by nearly half of the unique spike-specific TCRs. Participants were mostly white British, with more females than males. The authors suggested clonal diversity may have been underestimated. The whole spike protein was spanned by vaccine-associated CD4 TCRs, and dominant responses were seen in regions 160-218 and 743-854. No day 14 peak-response samples were available, so repertoires were characterized only after the peak T cell response. After two AZD1222 doses, spike-specific TCR breadth and depth were significantly higher than at day 0 and than in MenACWY recipients. Conclusions about previously exposed vaccinees were limited because only a handful of AZD1222 recipients were SARS-CoV-2 seropositive at baseline.

Note on this clone: Its specific antigen is unknown. No much larger clone exists at a distance of one base, and base qualities are not known.

Spanning cysteine to phenylalanine, the CDR3 consists of 16 amino acids. Only the CDR3 part of the read is kept: 48 bases, read in frame from the first base. Ends trimmed: V by 4 bases, J by 3 bases; bases unmatched to a gene: 6. The germline V gene sets CDR1 to MGHRA and CDR2 to YSYEKL. The meaning of the sample's time point label: about 28 days (+/-7) after the second vaccine dose. AZD1222 recipients given second doses at about 4 weeks or at about 12 weeks were pooled, since spike-specific TCR depth and breadth were not found to differ between the two schedules. Vaccinee samples were obtained from the UK trials COV001 and COV002, which included a single-blind randomized controlled phase 2/3 trial of AZD1222 (ChAdOx1 nCoV-19) in healthy adults. For TCRbeta chain sequencing, PBMC samples from trial participants were taken at day 0 and at day 28 after the second dose. The CDR3 regions of human TCRbeta chains were subjected to immunosequencing. In the paper's pipeline: Repertoire TCRs were matched against a reference library of SARS-CoV-2-specific TCRs generated with the MIRA antigen-specificity platform. Breadth meant the fraction of unique TCRs that were SARS-CoV-2-associated, whereas depth meant the fraction of total T cells that were SARS-CoV-2-associated. Using the MIRA data, every spike-specific TCR was mapped to the spike region that the TCR reacted to and assigned to either a CD4 or a CD8 class. Log10-transformed breadth and depth values were compared by one-way ANOVA with Sidak's multiple comparisons tests. The immuneACCESS repertoire file appears here via TCRdb, limited to in-frame rearrangements. These files lack a portion of the clones; in checked studies, under half of the deficit traces to unresolved V genes, and the cause of the others is not known. V and J calls and clone size are copied from that table; D and trimming were computed from the DNA. This sample gives 190,000 or so clones in total; roughly 92% of them show up just once. About 3.5% of the sample comes from the top ten.

This receptor was taken from an adult who received the AZD1222 COVID-19 vaccine. The sequence links TRBV4-1 to TRBJ2-1; 10 bases in the junction line up with TRBD2. Source: peripheral blood, taken 28 days after the second AZD1222 dose. The bases are TGCGCCAGCAGCCTCGGACTAGCGGATTTCTACAATGAGCAGTTCTTC. Its translation reads: CASSLGLADFYNEQFF.